The text below deals with one T cell receptor beta chain. What it recognizes is unknown. The V and J ends lost 6 bases and 3 bases respectively, with 14 bases between them. From germline, CDR1 is SGHTA and CDR2 FQGNSA. This CDR3 contains 15 residues. The source of the sample is a study of T cell repertoires in cytomegalovirus infection. Across the whole study: Indications of both CMV infection and matching HLA type were provided by public TCR beta signatures. Study-wide results and caveats: HLA-C-restricted CMV clonotypes gave the most frequent clonotype in two of eight donors. The study identified carriers of CMV plus the relevant HLA from cumulative public TCR beta family frequency.

TCRdb re-called the reads with MiXCR, one entry per CDR3 protein. The sample gives 230,000 or so distinct CDR3 sequences, about 15% of which show up once; over 40% is in the top ten. The chain uses TRBV7-2 and TRBJ2-2, with D maybe TRBD2 (6 bases). Material: CD8+ T cells from PBMCs. The origin of this receptor is a human donor in good health (CMV status not recorded). Some clones in this sample may be carry-over from other donors' samples. The CDR3 sequence is CASRPTRGYTGELFF. The DNA for the CDR3 is TGTGCCAGCAGGCCCACCCGGGGGTACACCGGGGAGCTGTTTTTT.